This TCR beta chain came from a study of T-cell reconstitution after alpha-beta-depleted transplantation in children. The germline CDR1 and CDR2 sequences are DFQATT and SNEGSKA (reference sequence). The CDR3 runs 17 residues. Trimming removed 3 bases from V and 6 bases from J; junction bases left unmatched: 15. TCRbeta library construction was performed incorporating unique molecular identifiers. TCRdb reprocessed the PCR reads via MiXCR and lists one record per CDR3 protein. The data hold fewer than 500,000 distinct CDR3 sequences, with roughly 43% observed a single time. This clonotype was sampled from a girl aged 2-10 years with aplastic anemia, due to receive a stem cell transplant. The chain carries TRBV20-1 and TRBJ2-3; TRBD2 agrees at 10 bases. The sample consisted of PBMCs, taken before TCRalphabeta/CD19-depleted stem cell transplant. CDR3 DNA sequence: TGCAGTGCTAGGACCGTCGCAGCGGGAGGGCCTCCCGATACGCAGTATTTT. It encodes CSARTVAAGGPPDTQYF.